This TCR beta chain was identified during a study of T-cell memory formation after mild COVID-19. Study-wide results and caveats: Pre-infection memory held some responding clones, suggesting pre-existing cross-reactive T cells responded.

Per the germline V gene, CDR1 is DFQATT and CDR2 is SNEGSKA (reference sequence). The ends lost 5 bases at V and 9 bases at J; junction bases unmatched: 7. This CDR3 region has 13 residues. This clonotype was seen only a few times. Its antigen is unknown. TCRdb passed the 5' RACE reads through MiXCR, listing each CDR3 protein once. Of 400,000 to 500,000 distinct CDR3 sequences in the sample, 20% were seen once. Sequencing used PBMCs or a T cell subset sorted from them (not recorded which). This TCR came from an adult woman who had mild COVID-19 (a few samples of this study predate the infection). Cell type and time point are not known. The chain couples TRBV20-1 to TRBJ1-3, with 10 bases matching TRBD1. DNA for the CDR3: TGCAGTGCTGAAGACAGGGGGCTGGTCACCATATATTTT. Its translation is CSAEDRGLVTIYF.